Following are 2 T cell receptor beta chains from one sample sequenced in a study of T cell responses to AZD1222 COVID-19 vaccine. The table came from immunoSEQ multiplex PCR; TCRdb's copy has only in-frame clones and leaves some out. Among 95,000 to 130,000 clones, almost 90% were seen once, and the ten largest hold about 8.8%. Sequences were derived from peripheral blood, sampled on day 0 of AZD1222 vaccination. The source is an adult in good health.

The V gene is TRBV18, the J gene TRBJ2-6, with a weak D call TRBD2 (5 bases). The V gene lost 3 bases and the J gene lost 2 bases, with 14 bases spanning the gap. The germline CDR1 and CDR2 sequences are KGHSH and LQKENI. The CDR3 sequence is 17 residues long. CDR3 residues: CASSPVAGGAGANVLTF. The CDR3 region has the DNA TGTGCCAGCTCACCGGTGGCGGGTGGGGCTGGGGCCAACGTCCTGACTTTC. The whole variable domain, filled in from reference TRBV18 and TRBJ2-6, reads NAGVMQNPRHLVRRRGQEARLRCSPMKGHSHVYWYRQLPEEGLKFMVYLQKENIIDESGMPKERFSAEFPKEGPSILRIQQVVRGDSAAYFCASSPVAGGAGANVLTFGAGSRLTVL.

CDR3 DNA sequence: TGTGCCAGCAGCGTAGGAACGGTACTGTTAGAGACCCAGTACTTC. Translating gives CASSVGTVLLETQYF. J is TRBJ2-5 and V is TRBV9; no definite D call. The CDR3 contains 15 residues. Germline V gene sequence: CDR1 SGDLS, CDR2 YYNGEE. Trimming took off 0 bases at V and 4 bases at J, with 13 bases between the two ends.